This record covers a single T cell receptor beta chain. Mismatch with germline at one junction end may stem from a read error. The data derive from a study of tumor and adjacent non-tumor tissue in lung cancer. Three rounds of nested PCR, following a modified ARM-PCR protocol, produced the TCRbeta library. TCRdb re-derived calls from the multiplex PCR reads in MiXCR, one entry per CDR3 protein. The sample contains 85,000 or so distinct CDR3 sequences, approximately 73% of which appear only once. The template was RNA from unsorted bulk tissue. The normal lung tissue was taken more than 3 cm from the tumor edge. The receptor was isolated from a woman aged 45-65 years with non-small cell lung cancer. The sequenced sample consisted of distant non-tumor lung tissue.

The CDR3, as DNA: TGCGCTAGCAGCTTAAGCGAAGATGAGCAGTTCTTC. Translation: CASSLSEDEQFF. This chain joins TRBV11-2 and TRBJ2-1; TRBD2 is a possible D gene (5 bases). The CDR3 length is 12 residues. The germline V gene encodes CDR1 SGHAT and CDR2 FQNNGV.